A single sample gave rise to the 28 T cell receptor beta chains below, sequenced in a study of CD8 T cells in ankylosing spondylitis. Whole-study findings and limits: For ankylosing spondylitis blood, a TCR beta motif of about eight highly homologous variants appeared characteristic.

From the 5' RACE reads, TCRdb called clonotypes with MiXCR, one entry per CDR3 protein. The sample includes about 340,000 distinct CDR3 sequences, 7% to 9% of them seen just once. These receptors' targets are unknown. The sample consisted of blood, either unsorted or a sorted T cell fraction (not recorded which). The receptors originated from a male donor with ankylosing spondylitis.

This clonotype was seen a few times. V and J are TRBV12-3 or TRBV12-4 and TRBJ2-3; D perhaps matches TRBD1 (5 bases). The V gene lost 3 bases and the J gene lost 5 bases, with 12 bases spanning the gap. The CDR3 loop spans 14 amino acids. This CDR3 is CASSLSRAIDTQYF. The CDR3 DNA follows: TGTGCCAGCAGTTTGTCCAGGGCCATAGATACGCAGTATTTT.

In this sample, this clonotype turned up a few times. The chain carries TRBV4-2 and TRBJ2-5; tentatively, D is TRBD1 (5 bases). Germline CDR1 LGHNA, CDR2 YNFKEQ. CDR3 length: 15 amino acids. V lost 0 bases and J lost 5, with 13 bases in between. The DNA for the CDR3 is TGTGCCAGCAGCCAAGAAGGGGTAGCCGGGGAGACCCAGTACTTC. Its protein is CASSQEGVAGETQYF.

The rearrangement joins TRBV4-3 to TRBJ2-7; weak D call: TRBD1 (6 bases). The V and J ends lost 1 base and 3 bases respectively, with 13 bases between them. Germline CDR1 is LGHNA and CDR2 is YSLEER. This CDR3 has 15 residues. In DNA, the CDR3 is TGCGCCAGCAGCCAAGTAGGGGACACAGGCTACGAGCAGTACTTC. Translating it yields CASSQVGDTGYEQYF.

This clonotype was counted at least ten times. The chain employs TRBV9 and TRBJ2-1; no definite D call. The V end was cut by 2 bases, the J end by 0 bases, with 15 bases between. The CDR3 loop spans 17 amino acids. Germline-derived CDR1 and CDR2 are SGDLS and YYNGEE. Written as DNA, the CDR3 is TGTGCCAGCAGCGTTCGAGCAAACTTGGGCTCCTACAATGAGCAGTTCTTC. It is translated as CASSVRANLGSYNEQFF. The full variable domain, with the rest looked up from reference TRBV9 and TRBJ2-1, is DSGVTQTPKHLITATGQRVTLRCSPRSGDLSVYWYQQSLDQGLQFLIQYYNGEERAKGNILERFSAQQFPDLHSELNLSSLELGDSALYFCASSVRANLGSYNEQFFGPGTRLTVL.

V gene TRBV5-1 combines with J gene TRBJ2-1, with no clear D. Deletions cut 0 bases from V and 5 bases from J, with 6 bases between. The CDR3 is 13 amino acids. Looked up from germline, CDR1 is SGHRS and CDR2 is YFSETQ. The CDR3 DNA reads TGCGCCAGCAGCTTGGCGGCCGACAATGAGCAGTTCTTC. Protein product: CASSLAADNEQFF.

The chain has TRBV18 and TRBJ2-7, with unresolved D. The CDR3 has 14 residues. Germline lookup yields CDR1 KGHSH and CDR2 LQKENI. Trimming shortened V by 2 bases and J by 4 bases, and 12 bases separated the two germline ends. In DNA form, the CDR3 reads TGTGCCAGCTCACCATTCTCCTCACGATACGAGCAGTACTTC. This translates into CASSPFSSRYEQYF.

The chain joins TRBV20-1 to TRBJ1-5; TRBD1 might be the D (5 bases). Trimming took 0 bases from V and 0 from J, leaving 15 bases between them. This CDR3 is built from 17 residues. Germline-derived CDR1 and CDR2 are DFQATT and SNEGSKA (reference sequence). The CDR3 DNA reads TGCAGTGCTAGAGACTACCGACAGTCCGATAGCAATCAGCCCCAGCATTTT. It codes for CSARDYRQSDSNQPQHF.

In its sample, this clonotype was seen many times. The genes are TRBV24-1 and TRBJ2-7, with D possibly being TRBD1 (5 bases). Germline loops: CDR1 KGHDR, CDR2 SFDVKD. The CDR3 runs 13 residues. V was pared by 5 bases and J by 0 bases, with 7 bases between. The CDR3 region is CATSARGSYEQYF. The CDR3 bases are TGTGCCACCAGTGCAAGGGGCTCCTACGAGCAGTACTTC.

The chain couples TRBV29-1 to TRBJ2-5, with D maybe TRBD2 (6 bases). The CDR3 is 13 amino acids. Germline V gene lookup returns CDR1 SQVTM and CDR2 ANQGSEA. The CDR3 bases are TGCCTCGGAGGGAACCCCAACCAAGAGACCCAGTACTTC. Translation gives CLGGNPNQETQYF.

The chain couples TRBV18 to TRBJ2-7; D not certain. Per germline, CDR1 KGHSH and CDR2 LQKENI. The CDR3 runs to 14 residues. Trimming stripped 3 bases from V and 4 bases from J, with 13 bases between. The CDR3 here is CASSPTAETYEQYF. DNA of the CDR3: TGTGCCAGCTCACCTACAGCAGAGACATACGAGCAGTACTTC.

The rearrangement links TRBV5-1 to TRBJ2-5; unclear D gene. Per germline, CDR1 SGHRS and CDR2 YFSETQ. Trimming stripped 0 bases from V and 1 base from J, with 7 bases between. The CDR3 is 14 residues long. The CDR3 loop is CASSLEASQETQYF. The DNA for the CDR3 is TGCGCCAGCAGCTTGGAAGCCAGCCAAGAGACCCAGTACTTC. Variable domain in full (rest from reference TRBV5-1 and TRBJ2-5): KAGVTQTPRYLIKTRGQQVTLSCSPISGHRSVSWYQQTPGQGLQFLFEYFSETQRNKGNFPGRFSGRQFSNSRSEMNVSTLELGDSALYLCASSLEASQETQYFGPGTRLLVL.

The chain uses TRBV28 and TRBJ2-1; 10 bases agree with TRBD2. Germline V gene lookup returns CDR1 MDHEN and CDR2 SYDVKM. V dropped 1 base and J dropped 4; count of bases not matched to a gene: 10. This CDR3 contains 18 residues. The CDR3 DNA sequence: TGTGCCAGCAGTTTATCGTCTAGCGGGAGTCCCTATTACAATGAGCAGTTCTTC. Amino acids: CASSLSSSGSPYYNEQFF.

This clonotype came up a few times. This sequence joins TRBV27 and TRBJ2-1, with TRBD2 matching over 9 bases. Per the germline V gene, CDR1 is MNHEY and CDR2 is SMNVEV (reference sequence). After removal of 10 bases from V and 8 bases from J, the junction contained 15 bases not matched to a gene. This CDR3 is 15 amino acids long. CDR3: CATNPLSSGSDEQFF. The CDR3 coding sequence is TGTGCCACCAATCCCCTCAGTAGCGGGAGCGATGAGCAGTTCTTC.

The CDR3 nucleotides read TGTGCCAGCAGCAGACAGGGACTCAATCAGCCCCAGCATTTT. It codes for CASSRQGLNQPQHF. The chain uses TRBV12-3 or TRBV12-4 and TRBJ1-5, with 7 bases fitting TRBD1. This CDR3 has 14 residues. Unmatched junction bases numbered 5, after V lost 6 bases and J lost 3 bases.

The V and J genes are TRBV20-1 and TRBJ1-4; 7 bases are shared with TRBD1. The CDR3 has 14 amino acids. Germline CDR1 and CDR2: DFQATT and SNEGSKA (reference sequence). After removal of 2 bases from V and 8 bases from J, the junction contained 8 bases not matched to a gene. CDR3 region: CSARSQGVGEKLFF. The DNA for the CDR3 is TGCAGTGCTAGATCGCAGGGGGTCGGGGAAAAACTGTTTTTT.

This clonotype was detected only a few times. The junction does not match germline at one end; this may be a read error. The rearrangement uses TRBV10-2 and TRBJ2-7, with 9 bases identical to TRBD1. The CDR3 totals 15 residues. Germline-derived CDR1 and CDR2 are WSHSY and SAAADI. The CDR3 DNA sequence: TGCGCCAGCAGCGAGTCCGGGACAGGGTCCTACGAGCAGTACTTC. This encodes CASSESGTGSYEQYF.

This clonotype was seen repeatedly, ten times or more. The chain employs TRBV2 and TRBJ2-3; tentative D call: TRBD2 (7 bases). The CDR3 consists of 14 residues. In germline, CDR1 is SNHLY, CDR2 FYNNEI. Trimming pared 10 bases from V and 2 bases from J, leaving 16 bases between. CDR3 DNA: TGTGCCAAGACTAGCCGACAGGCCACAGATACGCAGTATTTT. This translates into CAKTSRQATDTQYF.

In this sample, this clonotype turned up a few times. The gene calls are TRBV6-2 or TRBV6-3 and TRBJ1-5; TRBD1 agrees at 9 bases. Trimming took 6 bases from V and 4 from J; bases not matched to a gene: 7. Germline loops: CDR1 MNHEY, CDR2 SVGEGT. The CDR3 runs to 15 residues. CDR3 sequence reads: CASRKTGTGNQPQHF. CDR3 nucleotide sequence: TGTGCCAGCAGAAAGACCGGGACAGGGAATCAGCCCCAGCATTTT.

The sample holds many counts of this clonotype. This chain links TRBV20-1 with TRBJ2-1; a possible D gene is TRBD1 (5 bases). Trimming removed 6 bases at V and 5 bases at J, with 20 bases between. The CDR3 consists of 15 residues. Germline CDR1 and CDR2: DFQATT and SNEGSKA (reference sequence). In nucleotides, the CDR3 is TGCAGTGCCCGCCGGTCGAGACAGTTTCACAATGAGCAGTTCTTC. It encodes CSARRSRQFHNEQFF.

This clonotype was counted a few times. The J gene is TRBJ2-4, the V gene TRBV20-1; D is unresolved. The germline CDR1 and CDR2 sequences are DFQATT and SNEGSKA (reference sequence). V was clipped by 5 bases and J by 0 bases, with 11 bases between them. The CDR3 totals 14 residues. The CDR3 bases are TGCAGTGCTGCCCCCCCCTTAGCCAAAAACATTCAGTACTTC. This codes for CSAAPPLAKNIQYF.

The chain couples TRBV12-3 or TRBV12-4 to TRBJ1-5, with D hard to call. V lost 3 bases, J lost 0 bases, and 9 bases lay in between. This CDR3 contains 15 residues. In DNA form, the CDR3 reads TGTGCCAGCAGTTTGACCCTTAATAGCAATCAGCCCCAGCATTTT. Translation: CASSLTLNSNQPQHF.

This clonotype was found many times. The chain combines TRBV4-2 with TRBJ2-1; D is perhaps TRBD2 (6 bases). V lost 1 base and J 15 bases, leaving 16 bases between the germline ends. The CDR3 length is 13 residues. CDR1 is LGHNA and CDR2 is YNFKEQ in the germline V gene. The CDR3 DNA sequence: TGTGCCAGCAGCCAAGGCGTACTAGCAAGGGCGTTCTTC. Translating gives CASSQGVLARAFF.

There are many counts of this clonotype. The V gene is TRBV29-1, the J gene TRBJ1-4, with D possibly being TRBD1 (5 bases). The CDR3 spans 13 residues. From germline, CDR1 is SQVTM and CDR2 ANQGSEA. V gave up 2 bases and J gave up 7 bases, with 11 bases separating them. CDR3 nucleotides: TGCAGCGTTGAAAAGGACAACTCTGAAAAACTGTTTTTT. This sequence encodes CSVEKDNSEKLFF.

This clonotype was detected ten times or more. This chain joins TRBV7-8 and TRBJ1-5, with D unclear. Germline-derived CDR1 and CDR2 are SGHVS and FQNEAQ. Trimming took 1 base from V and 2 from J, leaving 9 bases between them. This CDR3 has 15 amino acids. CDR3 sequence (DNA): TGTGCCAGCAGCTTAGAAAGGGCCGGCAATCAGCCCCAGCATTTT. This codes for CASSLERAGNQPQHF.

This clonotype was found a few times. The rearrangement links TRBV20-1 to TRBJ1-4; D remains ambiguous. V dropped 6 bases and J dropped 6 bases, with 14 bases sitting between them. From germline, CDR1 is DFQATT and CDR2 SNEGSKA (reference sequence). There are 13 residues in the CDR3. The CDR3 is CSADRDRDEKLFF. The CDR3 coding sequence is TGCAGTGCCGATAGGGATAGGGATGAAAAACTGTTTTTT.

The chain employs TRBV7-9 and TRBJ2-3; the D is unclear. Trimming left V 6 bases short and J 7 bases short, with 11 bases between. This CDR3 region has 12 residues. Germline-derived CDR1 and CDR2 are SEHNR and FQNEAQ (reference sequence). The CDR3 sequence is CASRSDSYTQYF. The CDR3 nucleotides are TGTGCCAGCAGATCCGACTCGTATACGCAGTATTTT.

The rearrangement links TRBV7-9 to TRBJ2-7; 13 positions match TRBD2. Germline CDR1 and CDR2: SEHNR and FQNEAQ (reference sequence). V lost 5 bases to trimming and J lost 1 base; unmatched junction nucleotides: 8. The CDR3 totals 17 residues. CDR3 sequence (DNA): TGTGCCAGCAGCCACGGACTAGCGGGAGTGGGATCCTACGAGCAGTACTTC. Its protein is CASSHGLAGVGSYEQYF.

This chain uses TRBV5-1 with TRBJ1-1; D is perhaps TRBD1 (5 bases). This CDR3 is 16 amino acids long. Trimming shortened V by 0 bases and J by 0 bases, and 12 bases separated the two germline ends. From germline, CDR1 is SGHRS and CDR2 YFSETQ. The CDR3 DNA is TGCGCCAGCAGCTTGGAACCGGGGCGCCTGAACACTGAAGCTTTCTTT. Its protein is CASSLEPGRLNTEAFF. The variable domain in full, completed from reference TRBV5-1 and TRBJ1-1, reads KAGVTQTPRYLIKTRGQQVTLSCSPISGHRSVSWYQQTPGQGLQFLFEYFSETQRNKGNFPGRFSGRQFSNSRSEMNVSTLELGDSALYLCASSLEPGRLNTEAFFGQGTRLTVV.